This entry describes one T cell receptor beta chain. Its matching antigen is unknown. Measured with immunoSEQ multiplex PCR; TCRdb has only the in-frame clones, and not every one. The table includes roughly 50,000 clones, roughly 84% detected once. Time point in this sample: week 35, safety follow-up. Each dose of the vaccine consisted of 300 ug of mutant IDH1 20-mer peptide, with topical imiquimod. The record originates from a study of a mutant IDH1 vaccine in newly diagnosed glioma. Germline V gene sequence: CDR1 SGHVS, CDR2 FQNEAQ. The V end lost 2 bases, the J end lost 0 bases, and 14 bases lay between the germline ends. CDR3 length equals 18 residues.

This clonotype originated in a man aged 40-49 years with glioma. The sequencing used PBMCs, collected from a glioma patient whose treatment included an IDH1 peptide vaccine. This chain joins TRBV7-8 and TRBJ1-6, with D perhaps matching TRBD1 (5 bases). CDR3 in DNA: TGTGCCAGCAGCTTAACCTACTCCGGGGGCTCCTATAATTCACCCCTCCACTTT. Encoded protein: CASSLTYSGGSYNSPLHF.